This record concerns one T cell receptor (beta chain) sequence. It lacks a known antigen. Base-call qualities are not available, and no considerably larger clone is one nucleotide away. The data belong to a study of vaccination and CD4 T cells after COVID-19 (dated by TCRdb to 2021 to 2024). Notes on the research overall: Convalescent patients had a positive SARS-CoV-2 result on nasal swab PCR, and of these patients, several had mild disease and one had severe disease. Six males and four females were included in the convalescent cohort, with two Hispanic individuals, seven Caucasians, two Asians and one multiracial person represented. Each participant got two doses of either the Pfizer-BioNTech BNT162b2 vaccine (n=8) or the Moderna mRNA-1273 vaccine (n=2). Post-COVID blood samples were collected from convalescent patients a median of around 96 days after diagnosis, with a range of roughly 30 to 161 days. The time from the second vaccine dose to post-vaccine blood sampling had a median of 72 days and ranged from about 14 to 250 days. Culture stimuli were overlapping spike peptide pools from SARS-CoV-2 and from the common cold coronaviruses HCoV-NL63, HCoV-OC43 and HCoV-229E. Control cultures received a CEFX viral epitope pool as the positive control, an HIV-1 Nef peptide pool as the negative control, or no peptide. In 10 COVID-19 convalescent patients and a handful of infection-naive healthy vaccine recipients, researchers compared the spike-specific CD4+ TCR repertoire from before mRNA vaccination with the repertoire from after. Overall results and qualifications from the work: Nearly all vaccine-specific clones in convalescent patients (304 of 307) were mono-reactive for SARS-CoV-2 spike rather than cross-reactive with common cold coronaviruses. The study included relatively few convalescent patients and did not analyze early timepoints after natural infection. Among the post-vaccine SARS-CoV-2-reactive clones in convalescent patients, a median about 87% showed up only after vaccination, which suggests vaccine-specific priming. The median count of SARS-CoV-2-reactive clonotypes went up from 21 after infection to more than 30 after vaccination, although the change was not significant.

This specimen's treatment or condition label, interpreted: roughly 10-day PBMC culture with coronavirus spike peptide pools or control peptides (ViraFEST assay). The study used the ViraFEST assay, which expanded antigen-specific T cells with peptide pools and then identified expanded clonotypes by TCR sequencing. Positive SARS-CoV-2 PCR tests in the convalescent patients dated from March to December 2020, before Alpha, Beta and Delta variants emerged in the United States. PBMCs were cultured at 1.5 million to 2 million per well in IMDM supplemented with around 5% human AB serum and about 9.5 IU/ml IL-2, with approximately 9.2 ug/ml peptide pools added. On days 3 and 7, half of the culture medium was replaced with fresh IL-2-containing medium. After 10 to 11 days of culture, CD4+ T cells were isolated by negative selection with the EasySep CD4+ T cell isolation kit. PBMCs were separated from whole blood using Ficoll-Paque Plus gradient centrifugation and then either used fresh or cryopreserved at -140C. Each culture condition was generally run in triplicate wells.

The library was generated by PCR. TCR sequencing of DNA from cultured CD4+ T cells used the Oncomine TCR Beta short-read assay at the Johns Hopkins FTIC core. The QIAamp micro DNA kit was used to extract genomic DNA from the cultured CD4+ T cells. The Oncomine TCR Beta libraries from cultured CD4+ T cells were pooled using unique dual indexes and then sequenced on an Illumina iSeq 100. For the original study's pipeline: Non-productive sequences were removed, and CDR3s not starting with C, not ending with F or W, or shorter than 7 amino acids were discarded. The MANAFEST web application identified antigen-specific clonotypes by comparing peptide-stimulated wells against reference wells and other culture wells. Positive clones required FDR below 0.05, an odds ratio above 5, and productive frequency above 0.1% in at least two of three replicate wells. Clonotypes that were significantly expanded in both SARS-CoV-2 spike wells and at least one common cold coronavirus spike condition were defined as cross-reactive. Using R version 3.6.1, CDR3 homology was evaluated through Levenshtein distances (stringdist) along with unrooted phylogenetic trees (ape). The raw public reads went through TCRdb reprocessing: fastp at Q25, MiXCR clone calling, in-frame beta chains kept. Every distinct CDR3 protein forms one entry, paired with its most common genes and DNA. These V and J calls rely on TCRdb rather than the paper's analysis. Counted in this sample were fewer than 20,000 distinct CDR3 sequences; approximately 70% of them appeared once. Around a sixth of the sample is held by the ten biggest clonotypes.

As encoded in the germline V gene (reference sequence), CDR1 is DFQATT while CDR2 is SNEGSKA. The CDR3 covers 13 residues, taking in both the cysteine and the phenylalanine. Kept here is only the CDR3 DNA, which spans 39 bases and is read in frame from base 1. V lost 5 bases and J lost 2 bases; the stretch between them is 11 bases long. This TCR was recovered from a human donor who had recovered from COVID-19. Sequencing was done on a sample of CD4+ T cells from blood, cultured in vitro. The V and J segments used are TRBV20-1 and TRBJ2-3; the D segment cannot be called with confidence. The CDR3 is CSADKSPTDTQYF. The DNA is as follows: TGCAGTGCTGACAAATCCCCCACAGATACGCAGTATTTT.